The TCR beta chain under discussion was sequenced for a study of cytomegalovirus exposure and HLA in healthy donors. This clone was recorded once. Its matching antigen is unknown. Use of 60 Vbeta and 13 Jbeta primers characterized the PCR. TCRdb keeps only in-frame clones here, not all; method: immunoSEQ multiplex PCR. The sample consists of approximately 99,000 clones, around 72% of them appearing once. Study-level findings and limits: Follow-up analysis later connected one missense variant in DCLRE1C with trimming of TCR beta V- and J-genes.

Source material: PBMCs. The TCR originated in a man aged 35-49 years in good health and CMV-seronegative.

CDR3 sequence (DNA): TGTGCCTGGAATGGTGGATTCCCGGGGAGCCCTTCCCTCTACTACGAGCAGTACTTC. This encodes CAWNGGFPGSPSLYYEQYF. The rearrangement links TRBV30 to TRBJ2-7, with D maybe TRBD2 (5 bases). V shed 4 bases and J shed 3 bases, with 31 bases lying between them. This CDR3 has 19 residues. Germline CDR1 GTSNPN, CDR2 SVGIG (reference sequence).